This T cell receptor (beta chain) is drawn from a study of shared clonotypes between healthy human individuals. About the study: The cohort had a couple of women and a few men, ages 18 to 49. Study-level results: Unshared clonotypes carried lower generation probabilities than those common to all four donors.

Remarks on this clone: Antigen: not known.

Repertoires were generated with immunoSEQ multiplex PCR, while TCRdb's copy carries only in-frame clones and drops some. Of over a million clones in the sample, roughly 96% were seen once. The authors divided CD4+ cells into CD45RA+ naive and CD45RA-negative memory subsets. J lost 10 bases, V lost 2 bases, and 0 bases had no gene match. This CDR3 is built from 11 residues. Per the germline V gene, CDR1 is SNHLY and CDR2 is FYNNEI. The chain employs TRBV2 and TRBJ1-1; 8 bases agree with TRBD1. The sequence came from a man younger than 45 in good health. Source material: naive CD4+ T cells sorted from blood. Subset meaning: CD45RA+ positively selected. The CDR3 DNA follows: TGTGCCAGCAGTGAAACAGGGGGAGCTTTCTTT. This sequence encodes CASSETGGAFF.